The clone carrying this T cell receptor (beta chain) was recorded a few times. What it binds is unknown. The data were obtained in a study of blood T cells in healthy people across ages. The overall study: About one barcoded beta molecule was captured per two T cells (by template switching). General study points: The unsorted PBMCs prevented any conclusive comparison of naive versus antigen-experienced cells.

This CDR3 region has 16 residues. Trimming cost V 0 bases and J 4 bases; bases outside gene matches: 2. Germline V gene data show CDR1 as LGHNA and CDR2 as YNFKEQ. A J-beta primer mix and a sample-barcoded 5' primer were used in a second PCR of roughly 6 to 12 cycles. TCRdb independently ran MiXCR on the 5' RACE reads; one entry per CDR3 protein. The sample lists over a million distinct CDR3 sequences, around 45% occurring once. This TCR came from a woman in her fifties or sixties in good health. The sample was blood. V usage is TRBV4-2 and J usage is TRBJ2-2; 10 bases agree with TRBD1. CDR3 nucleotide sequence: TGTGCCAGCAGCCAAGAAGGGACAGGGGTCACCGGGGAGCTGTTTTTT. Translating it yields CASSQEGTGVTGELFF.